This section outlines one TCR beta chain sequence together with its context. Its specificity is not known. This record comes from a study of T cells in localized non-small cell lung cancer. The repertoire was sequenced with immunoSEQ multiplex PCR; TCRdb's copy has only in-frame clones and lacks some. Among about 1,700 clones listed, under 45% were seen once. The germline gives CDR1 SGHDN, CDR2 FVKESK. The CDR3 consists of 13 residues. V dropped 0 bases and J dropped 1 base, with 3 bases sitting between them. The study, taken as a whole, reports: Detection in adjacent lung was observed for a median around 59 of the top 100 tumor clones. As only one tumor region underwent sequencing, heterogeneity remains possible.

The material sequenced was normal lung tissue next to the tumor, taken before any cancer treatment. The rearrangement uses TRBV14 and TRBJ1-2, with unresolved D. This TCR derives from a female donor over 55 with stage II squamous cell lung carcinoma. CDR3 in DNA: TGTGCCAGCAGCCAAGACCTTAACTATGGCTACACCTTC. Translating gives CASSQDLNYGYTF. The whole variable domain, remainder taken from reference TRBV14 and TRBJ1-2, is EAGVTQFPSHSVIEKGQTVTLRCDPISGHDNLYWYRRVMGKEIKFLLHFVKESKQDESGMPNNRFLAERTGGTYSTLKVQPAELEDSGVYFCASSQDLNYGYTFGSGTRLTVV.